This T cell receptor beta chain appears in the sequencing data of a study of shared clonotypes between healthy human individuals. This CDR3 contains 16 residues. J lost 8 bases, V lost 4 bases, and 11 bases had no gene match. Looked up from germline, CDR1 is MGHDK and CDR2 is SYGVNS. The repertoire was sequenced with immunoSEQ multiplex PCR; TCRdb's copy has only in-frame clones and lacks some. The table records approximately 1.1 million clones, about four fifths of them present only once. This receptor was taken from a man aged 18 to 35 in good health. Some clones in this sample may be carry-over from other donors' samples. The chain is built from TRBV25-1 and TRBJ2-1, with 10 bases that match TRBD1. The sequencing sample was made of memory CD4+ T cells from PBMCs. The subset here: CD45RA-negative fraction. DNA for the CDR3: TGTGCCAGCAGTGCCTCTCCGGACAGGGGGGTGTATGAGCAGTTCTTC. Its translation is CASSASPDRGVYEQFF.